This entry lists 17 T cell receptor beta chains sequenced from one sample in a study of preoperative IRX-2 immunotherapy in early breast cancer. Treatment defined: preoperative locoregional IRX-2 cytokine immunotherapy. TCRdb's copy holds only in-frame clones and misses some; the assay was immunoSEQ multiplex PCR. The data show approximately 34,000 clones, roughly 95% seen once. Collection of the sample occurred from a patient treated with IRX-2 immunotherapy. These receptors were collected from a human donor with breast cancer.

DNA for the CDR3: TGTGCCAGCTCACAGCAGGGGATCTTCCCAGGAAACACCATATATTTT. This translates into CASSQQGIFPGNTIYF. V usage is TRBV18 and J usage is TRBJ1-3, with TRBD1 as a possible D gene (6 bases). Germline CDR1 is KGHSH and CDR2 is LQKENI. The CDR3 sequence is 16 residues long. V shed 4 bases and J shed 4 bases, with 17 bases lying between them.

V and J are TRBV5-1 and TRBJ2-7; D call uncertain. V dropped 0 bases and J dropped 2 bases, with 9 bases sitting between them. There are 14 residues in the CDR3. Germline-derived CDR1 and CDR2 are SGHRS and YFSETQ. The CDR3 reads CASSLGMVTYEQYF. In DNA form, the CDR3 reads TGCGCCAGCAGCTTGGGCATGGTAACCTACGAGCAGTACTTC.

V usage is TRBV18 and J usage is TRBJ1-1; D may be TRBD1 (6 bases). V shed 2 bases and J shed 1 base, with 11 bases lying between them. The germline V gene has CDR1 KGHSH and CDR2 LQKENI. The CDR3 is made up of 15 amino acids. This CDR3 reads CASSPGGPGNTEAFF. CDR3 in DNA: TGTGCCAGCTCACCAGGGGGCCCCGGGAACACTGAAGCTTTCTTT.

The rearrangement joins TRBV19 to TRBJ1-2, with TRBD1 identical over 7 bases. CDR1 is LNHDA and CDR2 is SQIVND in the germline V gene (reference sequence). V trimming: 5 bases; J trimming: 2 bases; junction bases outside the gene matches: 8. CDR3 length: 15 residues. The CDR3 sequence: CASSLRTGGNYGYTF. The CDR3 DNA follows: TGTGCCAGTAGTCTTAGGACAGGTGGGAACTATGGCTACACCTTC.

The genes are TRBV12-2 and TRBJ2-7; TRBD2 was called by the table and not checked on the DNA. TRBV12-2 is an annotated pseudogene. The CDR3 length is 17 residues. Here the CDR3 reads CASRPTGGTSGDYEQYF. The CDR3 DNA follows: TGTGCAAGTCGTCCGACGGGGGGGACTAGCGGCGACTACGAGCAGTACTTC.

The genes are TRBV20-1 and TRBJ1-2; no definite D call. This CDR3 is 11 amino acids long. V was clipped by 5 bases and J by 4 bases, with 8 bases between them. Germline V gene data show CDR1 as DFQATT and CDR2 as SNEGSKA (reference sequence). CDR3 coding DNA: TGCAGTGCTCCCCGGACCTATGGCTACACCTTC. Translating gives CSAPRTYGYTF.

The chain combines TRBV13 with TRBJ2-5; D possibly uses TRBD1 or TRBD2 (6 bases each). Between the trimmed V and J ends, which lost 5 bases and 5 bases, there was a span of 18 bases. Germline CDR1 PRHDT, CDR2 FYEKMQ (reference sequence). The CDR3 is made up of 15 amino acids. CDR3 DNA: TGTGCCAGCAGCGGGGGTATACAGGGAGGCGAGACCCAGTACTTC. Its translation is CASSGGIQGGETQYF.

The genes are TRBV9 and TRBJ2-1; possibly TRBD2 for D (5 bases). The germline V and J ends were trimmed by 4 bases and 0 bases, with 14 bases remaining between them. In germline, CDR1 is SGDLS, CDR2 YYNGEE. The CDR3 consists of 16 residues. The CDR3 DNA sequence: TGTGCCAGCAGCCGCCAACTAGGCCGCTCCTACAATGAGCAGTTCTTC. Translated, it gives CASSRQLGRSYNEQFF.

This chain joins TRBV4-3 and TRBJ2-3, with no clear D. Trimming pared 0 bases from V and 5 bases from J, leaving 12 bases between. The CDR3 covers 15 residues. Germline loops: CDR1 LGHNA, CDR2 YSLEER. The CDR3 DNA reads as TGCGCCAGCAGCCAAGACTCAACACAAGGAGATACGCAGTATTTT. Its protein is CASSQDSTQGDTQYF.

J is TRBJ2-1 and V is TRBV6-5; TRBD2 agrees at 8 bases. J gave up 9 bases and V 7 bases, and 14 bases lay outside the gene matches. The CDR3 has 15 residues. Germline CDR1 reads MNHEY; CDR2 reads SVGAGI. The CDR3 nucleotides read TGTGCCAGCACCTCAGCGGGAGTGGTTGAAAGTGAGCAGTTCTTC. As protein: CASTSAGVVESEQFF.

This rearrangement joins TRBV7-8 to TRBJ2-7, with TRBD1 as a possible D gene (6 bases). This CDR3 comprises 16 residues. V lost 5 bases, J lost 0 bases, and 17 bases lay in between. Germline V gene sequence: CDR1 SGHVS, CDR2 FQNEAQ. The CDR3 DNA reads TGTGCCAGCAGCCGTCGGGACACGGGAAGCTCCTACGAGCAGTACTTC. Translation: CASSRRDTGSSYEQYF.

CDR3 bases: TGTGCCAGCAGCCAAGAAATGGGACTAGTGATCGAGACCCAGTACTTC. It yields the protein CASSQEMGLVIETQYF. This rearrangement joins TRBV4-2 to TRBJ2-5; TRBD2 matches at 8 bases. This CDR3 has 16 residues. Trimming cost V 0 bases and J 5 bases; bases outside gene matches: 8. Germline CDR1 reads LGHNA; CDR2 reads YNFKEQ.

V is TRBV4-2 and J is TRBJ2-3; 11 nucleotides line up with TRBD2. The V gene's germline CDR1 is LGHNA and CDR2 YNFKEQ. This CDR3 has 16 residues. V dropped 6 bases and J dropped 6; count of bases not matched to a gene: 11. CDR3 region: CASRLSVAGGPDTQYF. The DNA for the CDR3 is TGTGCCAGCAGACTCTCCGTAGCGGGGGGGCCGGATACGCAGTATTTT.

The chain couples TRBV19 to TRBJ2-7; weak D call: TRBD2 (6 bases). Germline loops: CDR1 LNHDA, CDR2 SQIVND (reference sequence). V was trimmed by 4 bases and J by 2 bases, leaving 15 bases between them. The CDR3 consists of 15 residues. CDR3 sequence reads: CASSKPGTPTYEQYF. CDR3 sequence (DNA): TGTGCCAGTAGTAAACCCGGGACTCCCACCTACGAGCAGTACTTC. The variable domain in full, completed from reference TRBV19 and TRBJ2-7, reads DGGITQSPKYLFRKEGQNVTLSCEQNLNHDAMYWYRQDPGQGLRLIYYSQIVNDFQKGDIAEGYSVSREKKESFPLTVTSAQKNPTAFYLCASSKPGTPTYEQYFGPGTRLTVT.

The CDR3 sequence: CASSQVWRTSGVNSYNEQFF. The CDR3 coding sequence is TGCGCCAGCAGCCAAGTATGGAGGACTAGCGGGGTAAACTCCTACAATGAGCAGTTCTTC. This chain uses TRBV4-1 with TRBJ2-1, with TRBD2 identical over 12 bases. There are 20 residues in the CDR3. Germline V gene sequence: CDR1 MGHRA, CDR2 YSYEKL. The V gene end was trimmed by 1 base and the J gene end by 0 bases; junction bases not matched to a gene: 10.

V gene TRBV5-1 combines with J gene TRBJ2-1; tentative D call: TRBD1 (6 bases). Trimming cost V 4 bases and J 7 bases, with 18 bases left between them. The CDR3 is 15 amino acids. Looked up from germline, CDR1 is SGHRS and CDR2 is YFSETQ. The CDR3 DNA follows: TGCGCCAGCAGCCCTGGCTCAGGGGCGGGTAATGAGCAGTTCTTC. This codes for CASSPGSGAGNEQFF.

The V call is TRBV10-3, the J call TRBJ2-4; D gene unclear. Trimming stripped 1 base from V and 8 bases from J, with 9 bases between. This CDR3 is 13 amino acids long. CDR1 and CDR2 (germline): ENHRY, SYGVKD. CDR3 region: CAISELDEDIQYF. The CDR3 DNA is TGTGCCATCAGTGAGTTGGACGAGGACATTCAGTACTTC.